Following are 3 T cell receptor beta chains from one sample sequenced in a study of a mutant IDH1 vaccine in newly diagnosed glioma (dated by TCRdb to the early 2020s). The sample's time point, from its label and the paper: week 11, during vaccination. A 20-mer mutant IDH1 peptide at 300 micrograms in Montanide made up each vaccine dose, which was injected subcutaneously together with topical imiquimod. Preparation of the library involved the immunoSEQ multiplex PCR assay. Drawn from immuneACCESS, this table holds only the in-frame rearrangements with V and J called that TCRdb kept. Clones are partly lost; checked studies trace under half to an unresolved V gene and leave the rest unexplained. For this sample the table gives 31,000 or so clones, of which roughly 78% were detected only once. The ten largest make up approximately 24% of the sample. These receptors are not linked to any known antigen.

The starting material was PBMCs, obtained from a glioma patient whose treatment included an IDH1 peptide vaccine. The origin of the receptors is a man aged 30-40 years with glioma.

This sequence joins TRBV7-8 and TRBJ1-3; the D is unclear. Germline V gene sequence: CDR1 SGHVS, CDR2 FQNEAQ. Trimming removed 5 bases from V and 0 bases from J, with 8 bases in between. CDR3 size: 14 residues. CDR3 loop: CASSPGNSGNTIYF. CDR3 DNA: TGTGCCAGCAGCCCGGGAAACTCTGGAAACACCATATATTTT. Looking up the rest from reference TRBV7-8 and TRBJ1-3 gives the full variable domain: GAGVSQSPRYKVAKRGQDVALRCDPISGHVSLFWYQQALGQGPEFLTYFQNEAQLDKSGLPSDRFFAERPEGSVSTLKIQRTQQEDSAVYLCASSPGNSGNTIYFGEGSWLTVV.

This clone has only a few counts. The J gene is TRBJ1-3, the V gene TRBV27, with D uncertain. The V and J ends lost 3 bases and 7 bases respectively, with 16 bases between them. Germline V gene lookup returns CDR1 MNHEY and CDR2 SMNVEV (reference sequence). This CDR3 has 15 amino acids. DNA of the CDR3: TGTGCCAGCAGTTTCGGTCCGGGGAACGGGAACACCATATATTTT. Encoded protein: CASSFGPGNGNTIYF.

The chain couples TRBV18 to TRBJ1-1, with TRBD1 identical over 9 bases. This CDR3 contains 15 residues. Germline assignment: CDR1 KGHSH and CDR2 LQKENI. Trimming took 4 bases from V and 4 from J; bases not matched to a gene: 7. Here the CDR3 reads CASSQHGTGRTEAFF. In DNA form, the CDR3 reads TGTGCCAGCTCACAACATGGGACAGGGCGCACTGAAGCTTTCTTT.